A selection of T cell receptor beta chains follows, all from one sample in a study of T cell changes during pregnancy in multiple sclerosis. Here immunoSEQ multiplex PCR was the method, and the copy in TCRdb shows in-frame clones only, minus some. In the table there are some 70,000 clones, almost 90% of which are singletons. The sample in question was peripheral blood, obtained after pregnancy. These receptors were collected from a female donor in good health, enrolled as a control in a pregnancy study. CDR3s include the opening cysteine and the closing phenylalanine or tryptophan. The D gene is left open where the match is weak. Size tells how often a clone was seen (once, few, many) or the class of an expanded clone, and some rows leave it out.

d_gene	v_gene	j_gene	abundance	CDR3aa	CDR3nt
-	TRBV11-3	TRBJ2-3	once	CASSLGQEEPLITDTQYF	TGTGCCAGCAGCTTAGGGCAGGAGGAGCCTCTAATCACAGATACGCAGTATTTT
TRBD2	TRBV6-5	TRBJ2-1	-	CASSYVSGRAGEQFF	TGTGCCAGCAGTTACGTGAGCGGGAGGGCCGGTGAGCAGTTCTTC
-	TRBV9	TRBJ2-7	-	CASSGDFYEQYF	TGTGCCAGCAGCGGGGACTTCTACGAGCAGTACTTC
-	TRBV14	TRBJ2-1	-	CASSQELARRSSYNEQFF	TGTGCCAGCAGCCAAGAACTAGCCCGGAGGAGCTCCTACAATGAGCAGTTCTTC
TRBD2	TRBV10-3	TRBJ2-3	-	CAISESSGRTTQYF	TGTGCCATCAGTGAGTCAAGCGGGAGGACGACGCAGTATTTT
TRBD2	TRBV5-1	TRBJ2-1	-	CASSLAAAGGPEQFF	TGCGCCAGCAGCTTGGCCGCAGCGGGAGGGCCTGAGCAGTTCTTC
-	TRBV2	TRBJ1-6	-	CASRKEAFGSPLHF	TGTGCCAGCAGAAAAGAAGCATTCGGTTCACCCCTCCACTTT
TRBD2	TRBV12-5	TRBJ2-3	once	CASGQGTTITDTQYF	TGTGCTAGTGGTCAAGGGACTACGATCACAGATACGCAGTATTTT
-	TRBV2	TRBJ2-5	-	CASRIAAAETQYF	TGTGCCAGCAGGATAGCGGCAGCGGAGACCCAGTACTTC
-	TRBV2	TRBJ1-4	-	CASRSSGGKEKLFF	TGTGCCAGCAGATCAAGCGGGGGCAAAGAAAAACTGTTTTTT
-	TRBV6-5	TRBJ2-7	-	CASSSGDRTYEQYF	TGTGCCAGCAGCTCGGGCGACAGAACCTACGAGCAGTACTTC
-	TRBV7-8	TRBJ2-1	-	CASSSLETTGQFF	TGTGCCAGCAGCTCCTTGGAGACTACCGGGCAGTTCTTC
TRBD1	TRBV5-4	TRBJ1-2	-	CASSKGDSYGYTF	TGTGCCAGCAGCAAAGGGGACAGCTATGGCTACACCTTC
-	TRBV4-3	TRBJ2-1	-	CASSRRGTASYNEQFF	TGCGCCAGCAGTAGAAGGGGCACAGCCTCCTACAATGAGCAGTTCTTC
-	TRBV7-2	TRBJ2-3	-	CASSTRGIPDTQYF	TGTGCCAGCAGCACCCGGGGTATTCCAGATACGCAGTATTTT
-	TRBV2	TRBJ2-3	-	CASREAGPDTQYF	TGTGCCAGCAGGGAAGCGGGCCCAGATACGCAGTATTTT
TRBD2	TRBV7-2	TRBJ2-5	-	CASSLPAGVTQYF	TGTGCCAGCAGCTTACCAGCGGGGGTGACCCAGTACTTC
TRBD1	TRBV25-1	TRBJ2-5	-	CASSDPTGSSETQYF	TGTGCCAGCAGTGATCCGACAGGGAGCTCGGAGACCCAGTACTTC
TRBD1	TRBV19	TRBJ1-1	-	CASSTRDRGPEAFF	TGTGCCAGTAGTACCAGGGACAGGGGCCCTGAAGCTTTCTTT
-	TRBV9	TRBJ1-5	-	CASSASYGGDVPQHF	TGTGCCAGCAGCGCTAGTTACGGGGGAGACGTGCCCCAGCATTTT
TRBD1	TRBV25-1	TRBJ2-2	-	CASSRQGASGELFF	TGTGCCAGCAGCCGACAGGGGGCGTCCGGGGAGCTGTTTTTT
-	TRBV2	TRBJ1-4	-	CARGSPGGEKLFF	TGTGCCAGGGGAAGCCCTGGAGGAGAAAAACTGTTTTTT
TRBD1	TRBV7-8	TRBJ1-4	-	CASSYNRGSNEKLFF	TGTGCCAGCAGCTACAACAGGGGGTCCAATGAAAAACTGTTTTTT
-	TRBV2	TRBJ2-7	-	CASSNRRGYEQYF	TGTGCCAGCAGTAACAGGAGGGGCTACGAGCAGTACTTC
-	TRBV30	TRBJ2-1	-	CAWSVIGAGNEQFF	TGTGCCTGGAGTGTCATAGGGGCAGGGAATGAGCAGTTCTTC
-	TRBV9	TRBJ1-3	-	CASSQLDNTIYF	TGTGCCAGCAGCCAGCTAGACAACACCATATATTTT
TRBD2	TRBV9	TRBJ2-3	-	CASSVEEGGSGRAGGYPDTQYF	TGTGCCAGCAGCGTAGAGGAGGGTGGTAGCGGGAGGGCAGGGGGTTATCCAGATACGCAGTATTTT
TRBD2	TRBV14	TRBJ2-1	-	CASSQPSGSLAEQFF	TGTGCCAGCAGCCAACCTAGCGGGAGTCTAGCTGAGCAGTTCTTC